The 26 T cell receptor beta chains below come from one sample, sequenced in a study of T cells in Graves' hyperthyroidism and ophthalmopathy. The investigators amplified TCR beta CDR3 regions from RNA transcripts. The TCR CDR3 was amplified in a first-round RT-PCR using the HTBI primer set. TCRdb re-called the multiplex PCR reads with MiXCR, one entry per CDR3 protein. Of about 290,000 distinct CDR3 sequences listed, about an eighth are singletons. What was sequenced was blood. All receptors derive from a woman in her 30s with Graves' hyperthyroidism that later progressed to Graves' ophthalmopathy.

This clonotype appeared many times. This sequence joins TRBV10-3 and TRBJ2-7; 9 bases are shared with TRBD2. The junction had 4 bases not matched to a gene; V was cut back by 8 bases and J by 5 bases. The CDR3 extends over 12 amino acids. From germline, CDR1 is ENHRY and CDR2 SYGVKD. CDR3 loop: CAIESGGHEQYF. In DNA form, the CDR3 reads TGTGCCATCGAAAGCGGGGGGCACGAGCAGTACTTC.

The table lists this clonotype with many counts. The chain recombines TRBV7-2 with TRBJ2-6, with 12 bases that match TRBD2. CDR1 is SGHTA, CDR2 FQGNSA, per germline. The CDR3 consists of 16 residues. After removal of 0 bases from V and 9 bases from J, the junction contained 3 bases not matched to a gene. The DNA for the CDR3 is TGTGCCAGCAGCTTAGCAACTAGCGGGGGGCGCAACGTCCTGACTTTC. As protein: CASSLATSGGRNVLTF. Full variable domain (rest looked up from reference TRBV7-2 and TRBJ2-6): GAGVSQSPSNKVTEKGKDVELRCDPISGHTALYWYRQSLGQGLEFLIYFQGNSAPDKSGLPSDRFSAERTGGSVSTLTIQRTQQEDSAVYLCASSLATSGGRNVLTFGAGSRLTVL.

There are many counts of this clonotype. The rearrangement uses TRBV29-1 and TRBJ2-1; D not resolved. Per germline, CDR1 SQVTM and CDR2 ANQGSEA. Between the trimmed V and J ends, which lost 0 bases and 6 bases, there was a span of 12 bases. This CDR3 has 14 residues. CDR3 in amino acids: CSVEDHETPNEQFF. As DNA, the CDR3 is TGCAGCGTTGAAGATCACGAGACTCCCAATGAGCAGTTCTTC.

This clonotype was seen a few times. The chain couples TRBV5-4 to TRBJ1-3; tentatively, D is TRBD1 (5 bases). V was shortened by 4 bases and J by 2 bases, with 16 bases between the two germline ends. The CDR3 loop spans 16 amino acids. Germline V gene sequence: CDR1 SGHNT, CDR2 YYREEE (reference sequence). CDR3 sequence (DNA): TGTGCCAGCAGCCAGCCGGCGGGGGTTCCTGGAAACACCATATATTTT. It translates to CASSQPAGVPGNTIYF. The full variable domain, its missing parts supplied by reference TRBV5-4 and TRBJ1-3, is ETGVTQSPTHLIKTRGQQVTLRCSSQSGHNTVSWYQQALGQGPQFIFQYYREEENGRGNFPPRFSGLQFPNYSSELNVNALELDDSALYLCASSQPAGVPGNTIYFGEGSWLTVV.

This clonotype occurred many times. The gene calls are TRBV12-3 or TRBV12-4 and TRBJ1-6; 7 nucleotides agree with TRBD1. The CDR3 totals 14 residues. Germline trimming cut 5 bases from V and 9 bases from J; bases unmatched to any gene: 7. CDR3: CASSNGDRVSPLHF. DNA of the CDR3: TGTGCCAGCAGTAATGGAGACAGGGTTTCACCCCTCCACTTT.

In this sample, this clonotype turned up many times. The chain joins TRBV20-1 to TRBJ2-1; D remains ambiguous. Trimming took off 6 bases at V and 2 bases at J, with 14 bases between the two ends. Germline values: CDR1 DFQATT, CDR2 SNEGSKA (reference sequence). The CDR3 consists of 14 residues. CDR3 protein: CSAPWTYAYNEQFF. CDR3 in DNA: TGCAGTGCCCCTTGGACGTACGCCTACAATGAGCAGTTCTTC.

About this clonotype itself: This could be a read error, since a much larger clone is one nucleotide away. In nucleotides, the CDR3 is TGTGCCACCAACAGAGAGGAAGACCGCTACACCTTC. It is translated as CATNREEDRYTF. The chain uses TRBV15 and TRBJ1-2; D remains ambiguous. From germline, CDR1 is LNHNV and CDR2 YYDKDF (reference sequence). The CDR3 is 12 amino acids. Full variable domain (rest looked up from reference TRBV15 and TRBJ1-2): DAMVIQNPRYQVTQFGKPVTLSCSQTLNHNVMYWYQQKSSQAPKLLFHYYDKDFNNEADTPDNFQSRRPNTSFCFLDIRSPGLGDTAMYLCATNREEDRYTFGSGTRLTVV.

This clonotype was detected ten times or more. The chain carries TRBV12-3 or TRBV12-4 and TRBJ1-6; tentative D call: TRBD1 (6 bases). Trimming pared 2 bases from V and 13 bases from J, leaving 9 bases between. The CDR3 is made up of 12 amino acids. CDR3 protein: CASSLRGGPLHF. For the CDR3, the DNA is TGTGCCAGCAGTTTACGAGGGGGGCCCCTCCACTTT.

This clonotype was counted many times. The rearrangement links TRBV6-5 to TRBJ2-1; D may correspond to TRBD1 or TRBD2 (5 bases each). The CDR3 is 15 residues long. Germline V gene lookup returns CDR1 MNHEY and CDR2 SVGAGI. V shed 2 bases and J shed 4 bases, with 12 bases lying between them. In DNA, the CDR3 is TGTGCCAGCAGTTACGGCCAGGGACCTTACAATGAGCAGTTCTTC. Its translation: CASSYGQGPYNEQFF.

This clonotype was seen many times. CDR3 sequence: CAWSLTRGETQYF. The CDR3 nucleotides read TGTGCCTGGAGTTTGACCCGCGGAGAGACCCAGTACTTC. This chain joins TRBV30 and TRBJ2-5; D gene uncertain. The CDR3 covers 13 residues. The germline V gene has CDR1 GTSNPN and CDR2 SVGIG (reference sequence). V gave up 2 bases and J gave up 4 bases, with 11 bases separating them.

This clonotype was counted ten times or more. In DNA form, the CDR3 reads TGTGCCAGCAGTTACGGGAGAACCTACGAGCAGTACTTC. Amino acid sequence: CASSYGRTYEQYF. The rearrangement uses TRBV6-5 and TRBJ2-7; a possible D gene is TRBD2 (5 bases). The CDR3 contains 13 residues. Germline V gives CDR1 MNHEY, CDR2 SVGAGI. V was pared by 2 bases and J by 2 bases, with 7 bases between.

The chain joins TRBV10-3 to TRBJ2-1; D might be TRBD1 (6 bases). The CDR3 totals 16 residues. Trimming cost V 0 bases and J 8 bases, with 17 bases left between them. Germline CDR1 and CDR2: ENHRY and SYGVKD. The CDR3: CAISESRVVGADEQFF. The CDR3 bases are TGTGCCATCAGTGAGTCGAGGGTCGTGGGGGCGGATGAGCAGTTCTTC.

The sample holds many counts of this clonotype. This chain joins TRBV6-1 and TRBJ2-1; 14 bases fit TRBD2. Trimming cost V 3 bases and J 6 bases; bases outside gene matches: 7. This CDR3 contains 17 residues. CDR1 is MNHNS and CDR2 is SASEGT in the germline V gene. The CDR3 sequence is CASSDSRLAGGLNEQFF. The CDR3 region has the DNA TGTGCCAGCAGTGACTCTAGACTAGCGGGAGGGCTCAATGAGCAGTTCTTC.

This clonotype was detected a few times. The rearrangement joins TRBV19 to TRBJ1-6; possibly TRBD1 for D (6 bases). Germline loops: CDR1 LNHDA, CDR2 SQIVND (reference sequence). Trimming removed 6 bases from V and 10 bases from J, with 13 bases in between. This CDR3 spans 13 amino acids. CDR3 nucleotide sequence: TGTGCCAGTAGGTCGGGGGCGGTATCACCCCTCCACTTT. Residues: CASRSGAVSPLHF. Together with reference TRBV19 and TRBJ1-6, the CDR3 gives the full variable domain: DGGITQSPKYLFRKEGQNVTLSCEQNLNHDAMYWYRQDPGQGLRLIYYSQIVNDFQKGDIAEGYSVSREKKESFPLTVTSAQKNPTAFYLCASRSGAVSPLHFGNGTRLTVT.

This clonotype showed up just a few times. The chain joins TRBV6-1 to TRBJ1-6, with D tentatively TRBD1 (5 bases). Trimming pared 8 bases from V and 1 base from J, leaving 12 bases between. The CDR3 has 15 amino acids. Germline V CDR1 and CDR2: MNHNS, SASEGT. The CDR3 reads CASGEQVSYNSPLHF. CDR3 nucleotides: TGTGCCAGCGGGGAACAGGTGTCCTATAATTCACCCCTCCACTTT.

This clonotype was detected many times. This sequence joins TRBV10-3 and TRBJ1-2, with no clear D. Germline V gene data show CDR1 as ENHRY and CDR2 as SYGVKD. The germline V and J ends were trimmed by 7 bases and 4 bases, with 22 bases remaining between them. This CDR3 region has 16 residues. Written as DNA, the CDR3 is TGTGCCATCACAGTGCGTTTCCGTCTGGAATTCTATGGCTACACCTTC. It codes for CAITVRFRLEFYGYTF.

This chain joins TRBV18 and TRBJ2-5; D not certain. CDR1 is KGHSH, CDR2 LQKENI, per germline. This CDR3 has 14 amino acids. Trimming took off 3 bases at V and 3 bases at J, with 11 bases between the two ends. The CDR3 coding sequence is TGTGCCAGCTCACCGGGCCAGCGTAAAGAGACCCAGTACTTC. This encodes CASSPGQRKETQYF.

The sample holds many counts of this clonotype. This sequence joins TRBV3-1 and TRBJ2-1, with TRBD2 as a possible D gene (6 bases). V shed 11 bases and J shed 7 bases, with 18 bases lying between them. The germline CDR1 and CDR2 sequences are LGHDT and YNNKEL (reference sequence). This CDR3 has 13 residues. The CDR3 DNA is TGTGCCTCGGGGGAGCTACCCTGGAATGAGCAGTTCTTC. Protein: CASGELPWNEQFF.

V usage is TRBV6-1 and J usage is TRBJ2-2; TRBD2 matches at 9 bases. With 7 bases clipped from V and 2 bases from J, the junction kept 5 bases outside the gene matches. Germline V gene lookup returns CDR1 MNHNS and CDR2 SASEGT. The CDR3 is 15 residues long. CDR3 loop: CASKEAGGNTGELFF. The DNA for the CDR3 is TGTGCCAGCAAGGAAGCGGGAGGAAACACCGGGGAGCTGTTTTTT.

This clonotype was counted many times. The chain recombines TRBV7-2 with TRBJ2-3; D remains unclear. This CDR3 has 15 residues. Between the trimmed V and J ends, which lost 0 bases and 6 bases, there was a span of 13 bases. Germline-derived CDR1 and CDR2 are SGHTA and FQGNSA. CDR3 residues: CASSLAPGRPDTQYF. CDR3 in DNA: TGTGCCAGCAGCTTAGCGCCGGGCCGCCCGGATACGCAGTATTTT.

This chain joins TRBV6-2 or TRBV6-3 and TRBJ1-4; D may be TRBD1 (5 bases). Trimming stripped 6 bases from V and 11 bases from J, with 22 bases between. CDR1 and CDR2 from the germline V gene are MNHEY and SVGEGT. This CDR3 region has 15 residues. Here the CDR3 DNA reads TGTGCCAGCAGCGGGGGAAGGGCTCACGTTCTCAAACTGTTTTTT. This encodes CASSGGRAHVLKLFF.

This clonotype has only a few counts. The chain employs TRBV9 and TRBJ2-2, with 9 positions matching TRBD1. The V and J ends lost 5 bases and 5 bases, in that order; junction bases with no gene match: 4. Germline loops: CDR1 SGDLS, CDR2 YYNGEE. This CDR3 contains 14 residues. CDR3 in amino acids: CASRPGTGTGELFF. CDR3 DNA sequence: TGTGCCAGCAGACCCGGGACAGGGACCGGGGAGCTGTTTTTT.

Many counts were recorded for this clonotype. V usage is TRBV12-3 or TRBV12-4 and J usage is TRBJ2-7; 8 bases agree with TRBD2. Germline trimming cut 7 bases from V and 6 bases from J; bases unmatched to any gene: 11. This CDR3 comprises 14 residues. CDR3 residues: CASTRGGSAAEQYF. CDR3 in DNA: TGTGCCAGCACCCGGGGGGGGTCGGCGGCCGAGCAGTACTTC.

Ten or more counts support this clonotype. V usage is TRBV7-2 and J usage is TRBJ1-1, with a weak D call TRBD1 (5 bases). Germline V gene data show CDR1 as SGHTA and CDR2 as FQGNSA. The CDR3 runs to 15 residues. V shed 3 bases and J shed 5 bases, with 16 bases lying between them. CDR3 sequence reads: CASSFTGTGRTEAFF. The CDR3 coding sequence is TGTGCCAGCAGCTTCACCGGGACGGGAAGAACTGAAGCTTTCTTT.

By frequency in the sample, this clonotype is medium-sized. The chain couples TRBV20-1 to TRBJ2-7, with D tentatively TRBD1 (6 bases). Trimming stripped 3 bases from V and 2 bases from J, with 11 bases between. The CDR3 has 13 amino acids. The germline V gene encodes CDR1 DFQATT and CDR2 SNEGSKA (reference sequence). Here the CDR3 DNA reads TGCAGTGCTAGTTCGGGACAAACCTACGAGCAGTACTTC. The encoded protein is CSASSGQTYEQYF.

The table lists this clonotype with many counts. This chain links TRBV6-2 or TRBV6-3 with TRBJ2-6; tentatively, D is TRBD1 or TRBD2 (5 bases each). This CDR3 is built from 15 residues. V dropped 2 bases and J dropped 2 bases, with 7 bases sitting between them. CDR1 is MNHEY and CDR2 is SVGEGT in the germline V gene. CDR3 amino acids: CASSYGGAGANVLTF. CDR3 nucleotides: TGTGCCAGCAGTTACGGGGGTGCTGGGGCCAACGTCCTGACTTTC.